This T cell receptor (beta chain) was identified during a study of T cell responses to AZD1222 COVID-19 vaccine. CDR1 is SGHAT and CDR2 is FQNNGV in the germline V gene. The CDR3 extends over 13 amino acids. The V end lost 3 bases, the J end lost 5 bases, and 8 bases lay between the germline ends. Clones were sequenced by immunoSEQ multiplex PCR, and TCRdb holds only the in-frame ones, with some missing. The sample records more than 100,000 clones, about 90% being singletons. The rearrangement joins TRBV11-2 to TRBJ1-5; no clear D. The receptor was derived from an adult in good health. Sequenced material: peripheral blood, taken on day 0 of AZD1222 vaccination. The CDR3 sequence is CASSLRDHQPQHF. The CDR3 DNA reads TGTGCCAGCAGCTTGAGGGATCATCAGCCCCAGCATTTT.